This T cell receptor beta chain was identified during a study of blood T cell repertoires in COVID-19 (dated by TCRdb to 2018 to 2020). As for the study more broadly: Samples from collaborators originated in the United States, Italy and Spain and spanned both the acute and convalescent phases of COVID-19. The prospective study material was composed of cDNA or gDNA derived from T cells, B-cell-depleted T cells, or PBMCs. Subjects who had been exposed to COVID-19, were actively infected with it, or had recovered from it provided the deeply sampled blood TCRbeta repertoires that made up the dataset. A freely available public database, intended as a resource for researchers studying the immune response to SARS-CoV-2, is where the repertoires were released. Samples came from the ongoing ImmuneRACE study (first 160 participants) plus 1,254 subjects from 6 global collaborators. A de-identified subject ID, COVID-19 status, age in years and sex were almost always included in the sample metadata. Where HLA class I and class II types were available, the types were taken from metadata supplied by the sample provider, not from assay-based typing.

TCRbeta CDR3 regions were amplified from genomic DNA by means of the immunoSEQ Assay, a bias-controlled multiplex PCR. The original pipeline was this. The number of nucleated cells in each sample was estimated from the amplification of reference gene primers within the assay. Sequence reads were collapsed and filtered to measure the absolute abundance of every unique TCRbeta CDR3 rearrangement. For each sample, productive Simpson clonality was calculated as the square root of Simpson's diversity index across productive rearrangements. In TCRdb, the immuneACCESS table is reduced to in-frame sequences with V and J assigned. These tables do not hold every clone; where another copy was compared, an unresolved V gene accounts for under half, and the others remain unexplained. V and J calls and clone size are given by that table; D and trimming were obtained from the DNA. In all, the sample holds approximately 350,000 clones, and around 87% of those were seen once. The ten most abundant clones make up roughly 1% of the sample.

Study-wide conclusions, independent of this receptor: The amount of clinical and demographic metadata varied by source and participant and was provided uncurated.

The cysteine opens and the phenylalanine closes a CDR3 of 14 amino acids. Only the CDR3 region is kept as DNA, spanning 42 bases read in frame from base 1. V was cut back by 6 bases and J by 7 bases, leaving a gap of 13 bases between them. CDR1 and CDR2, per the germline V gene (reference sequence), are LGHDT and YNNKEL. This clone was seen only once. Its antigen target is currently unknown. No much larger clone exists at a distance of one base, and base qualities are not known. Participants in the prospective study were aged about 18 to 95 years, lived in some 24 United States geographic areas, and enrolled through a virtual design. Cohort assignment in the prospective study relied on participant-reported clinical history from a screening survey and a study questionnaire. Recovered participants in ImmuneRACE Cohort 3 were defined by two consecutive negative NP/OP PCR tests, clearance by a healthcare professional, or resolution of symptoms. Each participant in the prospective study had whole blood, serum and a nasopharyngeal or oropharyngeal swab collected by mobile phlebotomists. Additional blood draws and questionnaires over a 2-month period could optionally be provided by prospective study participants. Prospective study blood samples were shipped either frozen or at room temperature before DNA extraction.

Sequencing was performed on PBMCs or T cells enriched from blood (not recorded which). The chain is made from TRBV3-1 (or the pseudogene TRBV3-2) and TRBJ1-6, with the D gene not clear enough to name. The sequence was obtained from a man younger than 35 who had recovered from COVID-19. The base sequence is TGTGCCAGCAGTCCAAGGAGTAGCAATTCACCCCTCCACTTT. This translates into CASSPRSSNSPLHF.